These T cell receptor beta chains were read from a single sample in a study of cytomegalovirus exposure and HLA in healthy donors. TCRdb's copy holds only in-frame clones and misses some; the assay was immunoSEQ multiplex PCR. The sample carries approximately 200,000 clones, 79% recorded once. The sequencing sample was made of PBMCs. These receptors originate from a girl aged 5 to 17 in good health and CMV-seropositive. Each CDR3 is given with its conserved first and last residue. The D gene is left open where the match is weak. Not all rows give a size; the values are once, few, many and, for expanded clones, a class.

D gene: TRBD1
J gene: TRBJ2-6
clone size: -
V gene: TRBV14
CDR3 DNA: TGTGCCAGCAGCCAACCCGCCCCCGGACAGGTATACGGGGCCAACGTCCTGACTTTC
CDR3 protein: CASSQPAPGQVYGANVLTF

D gene: -
J gene: TRBJ1-6
clone size: once
V gene: TRBV6-5
CDR3 DNA: TGTGCCAGCAGTTACGAGTTAGCTTATTCACCCCTCCACTTT
CDR3 protein: CASSYELAYSPLHF

D gene: -
J gene: TRBJ2-4
clone size: -
V gene: TRBV18
CDR3 DNA: TGTGCCAGCTCACCGTCGGGGGAAAACATTCAGTACTTC
CDR3 protein: CASSPSGENIQYF

D gene: -
J gene: TRBJ1-6
clone size: -
V gene: TRBV6-4
CDR3 DNA: TGTGCCAGCAGTGTGGACATGAATTCACCCCTCCACTTT
CDR3 protein: CASSVDMNSPLHF

D gene: -
J gene: TRBJ2-7
clone size: -
V gene: TRBV7-2
CDR3 DNA: TGTGCCAGCAGCTTAGGCCCCCTAGGCAGCGCCTACGAGCAGTACTTC
CDR3 protein: CASSLGPLGSAYEQYF

D gene: -
J gene: TRBJ1-1
clone size: few
V gene: TRBV21-1
CDR3 DNA: TGTGCCAGCAGCCGACAGGGGTACACTGAAGCTTTCTTT
CDR3 protein: CASSRQGYTEAFF

D gene: -
J gene: TRBJ2-7
clone size: -
V gene: TRBV7-9
CDR3 DNA: TGTGCCAGCAGCTCGACTATCGAGCAGTACTTC
CDR3 protein: CASSSTIEQYF

D gene: -
J gene: TRBJ2-3
clone size: -
V gene: TRBV4-3
CDR3 DNA: TGCGCCAGCAGCCTGGGGGGTGCGGGCCCAGGGACAGATACGCAGTATTTT
CDR3 protein: CASSLGGAGPGTDTQYF

D gene: -
J gene: TRBJ1-1
clone size: -
V gene: TRBV9
CDR3 DNA: TGTGCCAGCAGCGTATCGGGGGTCACTGAAGCTTTCTTT
CDR3 protein: CASSVSGVTEAFF

D gene: -
J gene: TRBJ1-1
clone size: -
V gene: TRBV7-9
CDR3 DNA: TGTGCCAGCAGCCCCGCCGCGTACACTGAAGCTTTCTTT
CDR3 protein: CASSPAAYTEAFF

D gene: TRBD2
J gene: TRBJ2-5
clone size: -
V gene: TRBV19
CDR3 DNA: TGTGCCAGTAGAAATAGCGGGCAAGAGACCCAGTACTTC
CDR3 protein: CASRNSGQETQYF

D gene: -
J gene: TRBJ2-7
clone size: -
V gene: TRBV6-5
CDR3 DNA: TGTGCCAGCAGTTATGAATCAGGGATGTATGGCGACGAGCAGTACTTC
CDR3 protein: CASSYESGMYGDEQYF

D gene: TRBD1
J gene: TRBJ2-7
clone size: -
V gene: TRBV15
CDR3 DNA: TGTGCCACCAGCCCGGGACAGGACTACGAGCAGTACTTC
CDR3 protein: CATSPGQDYEQYF

D gene: TRBD1
J gene: TRBJ1-2
clone size: -
V gene: TRBV11-3
CDR3 DNA: TGTGCCAGCAGCGCTTCGCGGACAGGGGAAAGTCCCTATGGCTACACCTTC
CDR3 protein: CASSASRTGESPYGYTF

D gene: -
J gene: TRBJ1-3
clone size: -
V gene: TRBV6-6
CDR3 DNA: TGTGCCAGCAGTTACGGGCCACCTGAGAGAAACACCATATATTTT
CDR3 protein: CASSYGPPERNTIYF

D gene: -
J gene: TRBJ2-7
clone size: once
V gene: TRBV30
CDR3 DNA: TGTGCCTGGAGTGTACCGAGCGTTAGCTACGAGCAGTACTTC
CDR3 protein: CAWSVPSVSYEQYF

D gene: -
J gene: TRBJ2-7
clone size: -
V gene: TRBV5-1
CDR3 DNA: TGCGCCAGCAGCTTGGGCGGGACCTACGAGCAGTACTTC
CDR3 protein: CASSLGGTYEQYF

D gene: -
J gene: TRBJ2-7
clone size: -
V gene: TRBV6-6
CDR3 DNA: TGTGCCAGCAGTTATACTACCGGCTCCTACGAGCAGTACTTC
CDR3 protein: CASSYTTGSYEQYF

D gene: TRBD1
J gene: TRBJ1-4
clone size: -
V gene: TRBV6-1
CDR3 DNA: TGTGCCAGCAGTCCCGGGACAGGGGTCGAAAAACTGTTTTTT
CDR3 protein: CASSPGTGVEKLFF

D gene: -
J gene: TRBJ1-2
clone size: -
V gene: TRBV6-1
CDR3 DNA: TGTGCCAGCAGGGGGACTGTCTCCGACTATGGCTACACCTTC
CDR3 protein: CASRGTVSDYGYTF

D gene: -
J gene: TRBJ2-3
clone size: -
V gene: TRBV7-9
CDR3 DNA: TGTGCCAGCAGCTTAGGAACAGGGTTAGATACGCAGTATTTT
CDR3 protein: CASSLGTGLDTQYF

D gene: -
J gene: TRBJ1-1
clone size: few
V gene: TRBV27
CDR3 DNA: TGTGCCAGCAGTCCCCCGGGCGGGGGCACTGAAGCTTTCTTT
CDR3 protein: CASSPPGGGTEAFF

D gene: TRBD1
J gene: TRBJ2-1
clone size: -
V gene: TRBV6-5
CDR3 DNA: TGTGCCAGCAGTCACGTGACAGGGGGTGAGCAGTTCTTC
CDR3 protein: CASSHVTGGEQFF

D gene: -
J gene: TRBJ1-5
clone size: once
V gene: TRBV7-2
CDR3 DNA: TGTGCCAGCAGCTCCCATAGCAATCAGCCCCAGCATTTT
CDR3 protein: CASSSHSNQPQHF

D gene: -
J gene: TRBJ2-7
clone size: -
V gene: TRBV18
CDR3 DNA: TGTGCCAGCTCACCACTTGGGGGGGCTATCTCCTACGAGCAGTACTTC
CDR3 protein: CASSPLGGAISYEQYF

D gene: -
J gene: TRBJ1-3
clone size: -
V gene: TRBV29-1
CDR3 DNA: TGCAGCGTTGGGGGGGGATCTGGAAACACCATATATTTT
CDR3 protein: CSVGGGSGNTIYF

D gene: -
J gene: TRBJ2-7
clone size: -
V gene: TRBV5-1
CDR3 DNA: TGCGCCAGCAGCTTGTACAACGAGCAGTACTTC
CDR3 protein: CASSLYNEQYF

D gene: TRBD1
J gene: TRBJ1-1
clone size: -
V gene: TRBV13
CDR3 DNA: TGTGCCAGCAGCCCCCGGACAGGGCCTGAAGCTTTCTTT
CDR3 protein: CASSPRTGPEAFF

D gene: -
J gene: TRBJ1-4
clone size: -
V gene: TRBV15
CDR3 DNA: TGTGCCACCAGCAGCCGCTCGGGCGGGTTAACTAATGAAAAACTGTTTTTT
CDR3 protein: CATSSRSGGLTNEKLFF

D gene: TRBD2
J gene: TRBJ2-4
clone size: -
V gene: TRBV4-3
CDR3 DNA: TGCGCCAGCAGCCAAGGGCAGCTAGCGGGGGGAGCCAAAAACATTCAGTACTTC
CDR3 protein: CASSQGQLAGGAKNIQYF

D gene: -
J gene: TRBJ2-7
clone size: few
V gene: TRBV6-5
CDR3 DNA: TGTGCCAGCAGACCCACCGGGACAACCTCCTACGAGCAGTACTTC
CDR3 protein: CASRPTGTTSYEQYF

D gene: -
J gene: TRBJ1-4
clone size: -
V gene: TRBV7-2
CDR3 DNA: TGTGCCAGCAGCTTAGTATCGAGGGAAAATGAAAAACTGTTTTTT
CDR3 protein: CASSLVSRENEKLFF

D gene: TRBD1
J gene: TRBJ1-2
clone size: few
V gene: TRBV5-1
CDR3 DNA: TGCGCCAGCAAAGGACAGGGGGCAAGCTATGGCTACACCTTC
CDR3 protein: CASKGQGASYGYTF

D gene: -
J gene: TRBJ1-2
clone size: -
V gene: TRBV5-8
CDR3 DNA: TGTGCCAGCAGCTTGGTTCTCTACCCTTACTTC
CDR3 protein: CASSLVLYPYF

D gene: TRBD1
J gene: TRBJ2-7
clone size: -
V gene: TRBV7-2
CDR3 DNA: TGTGCCAGCAGCTCGTGGGGACAGGCCAACTACGAGCAGTACTTC
CDR3 protein: CASSSWGQANYEQYF

D gene: -
J gene: TRBJ2-2
clone size: -
V gene: TRBV5-6
CDR3 DNA: TGTGCCAGCAGCTTGGGTCGGCTGGTTTCGGGCGGGGAGCTGTTTTTT
CDR3 protein: CASSLGRLVSGGELFF

D gene: TRBD1
J gene: TRBJ2-5
clone size: once
V gene: TRBV9
CDR3 DNA: TGTGCCAGCAGCGGGGACAGGGGATGGGCAGAGACCCAGTACTTC
CDR3 protein: CASSGDRGWAETQYF

D gene: -
J gene: TRBJ1-1
clone size: -
V gene: TRBV9
CDR3 DNA: TGTGCCAGCAGCGGACAGTCCATGAACACTGAAGCTTTCTTT
CDR3 protein: CASSGQSMNTEAFF

D gene: TRBD2
J gene: TRBJ2-5
clone size: -
V gene: TRBV6-1
CDR3 DNA: TGTGCCAGCAGTGACAGCGGGGGTATTGAGACCCAGTACTTC
CDR3 protein: CASSDSGGIETQYF

D gene: TRBD1
J gene: TRBJ1-1
clone size: -
V gene: TRBV4-1
CDR3 DNA: TGCGCCAGCAGCAACGGACCCTTTGGGACAGACCTGAACACTGAAGCTTTCTTT
CDR3 protein: CASSNGPFGTDLNTEAFF

D gene: -
J gene: TRBJ2-3
clone size: -
V gene: TRBV19
CDR3 DNA: TGTGCCAGTAGTATGGAGCGTTCTAGCACAGATACGCAGTATTTT
CDR3 protein: CASSMERSSTDTQYF

D gene: -
J gene: TRBJ1-1
clone size: -
V gene: TRBV5-4
CDR3 DNA: TGTGCCAGCAAAGAGGGGGTCGTGAGGGACACTGAAGCTTTCTTT
CDR3 protein: CASKEGVVRDTEAFF

D gene: TRBD1
J gene: TRBJ2-5
clone size: -
V gene: TRBV19
CDR3 DNA: TGTGCCAGTAGTGTCGGTTTTGGGACAGGCCCTTACGCAGAGACCCAGTACTTC
CDR3 protein: CASSVGFGTGPYAETQYF

D gene: TRBD1
J gene: TRBJ1-2
clone size: -
V gene: TRBV25-1
CDR3 DNA: TGTGCCAGCAGTGCAGGGGGGACACTGCCCCACTATGGCTACACCTTC
CDR3 protein: CASSAGGTLPHYGYTF

D gene: TRBD2
J gene: TRBJ2-7
clone size: once
V gene: TRBV11-2
CDR3 DNA: TGTGCCAGCAGCCGGGGGGGCGAGCAGTACTTC
CDR3 protein: CASSRGGEQYF

D gene: -
J gene: TRBJ2-2
clone size: -
V gene: TRBV10-3
CDR3 DNA: TGTGCCATCAGTGAGTCCCGGGACACCGGGGAGCTGTTTTTT
CDR3 protein: CAISESRDTGELFF

D gene: TRBD1
J gene: TRBJ2-7
clone size: -
V gene: TRBV12-5
CDR3 DNA: TGTGCTAGTGGTTTGATAGGGACAGCCACCTACGAGCAGTACTTC
CDR3 protein: CASGLIGTATYEQYF

D gene: -
J gene: TRBJ2-3
clone size: -
V gene: TRBV6-1
CDR3 DNA: TGTGCCAGTAGGAGCGGATCTAGCACAGATACGCAGTATTTT
CDR3 protein: CASRSGSSTDTQYF

D gene: -
J gene: TRBJ1-2
clone size: -
V gene: TRBV25-1
CDR3 DNA: TGTGCCAGACAACCCCGGGTACGAGCTAACTATGGCTACACCTTC
CDR3 protein: CARQPRVRANYGYTF

D gene: TRBD2
J gene: TRBJ2-7
clone size: -
V gene: TRBV5-1
CDR3 DNA: TGCGCCAGAAGGGGCTGCGGGGGGGAGCCATTCTACGAGCAGTACTTC
CDR3 protein: CARRGCGGEPFYEQYF

D gene: TRBD2
J gene: TRBJ2-3
clone size: -
V gene: TRBV7-6
CDR3 DNA: TGTGCCAGCAGCTTGAACGGGGGGGCTGAAAAGGGCACGCAGTATTTT
CDR3 protein: CASSLNGGAEKGTQYF

D gene: TRBD1
J gene: TRBJ1-4
clone size: -
V gene: TRBV14
CDR3 DNA: TGTGCCAGCAGCCAGCGACAGGGGAATGAAAAACTGTTTTTT
CDR3 protein: CASSQRQGNEKLFF

D gene: -
J gene: TRBJ2-2
clone size: -
V gene: TRBV29-1
CDR3 DNA: TGCAGCGTTGATCGGACCGGGGAGCTGTTTTTT
CDR3 protein: CSVDRTGELFF

D gene: -
J gene: TRBJ1-2
clone size: -
V gene: TRBV7-2
CDR3 DNA: TGTGCCAGCAGCTTGGGGGGGAACGGCTACACCTTC
CDR3 protein: CASSLGGNGYTF

D gene: -
J gene: TRBJ2-5
clone size: -
V gene: TRBV7-6
CDR3 DNA: TGTGCCAGCAGCTTAGCCTATAGACGGGTACAAGAGACCCAGTACTTC
CDR3 protein: CASSLAYRRVQETQYF